What follows are 8 T cell receptor beta chains derived from one specimen sequenced in a study of blood T cell repertoires in COVID-19. Assay used: immunoSEQ multiplex PCR; TCRdb lists only in-frame clones, some missing. This sample has over 250,000 clones, with around nine tenths found just once. Sequenced: PBMCs or T cells enriched from blood (not recorded which). These receptors were obtained from a man aged 60 to 75 who had recovered from COVID-19.

The rearrangement joins TRBV15 to TRBJ2-3; TRBD2 agrees at 8 bases. The CDR3 loop spans 16 amino acids. In germline, CDR1 is LNHNV, CDR2 YYDKDF (reference sequence). Trimming at V came to 6 bases and at J to 2 bases, leaving 10 bases not matched to a gene. For the CDR3, the DNA is TGTGCCACCAGACTACTAGCGGATAAAATCACAGATACGCAGTATTTT. It codes for CATRLLADKITDTQYF.

The chain recombines TRBV3-1 (or the pseudogene TRBV3-2) with TRBJ1-2; D is uncertain. The CDR3 runs 12 residues. CDR1 is LGHDT, CDR2 YNNKEL, per germline (reference sequence). Trimming shortened V by 4 bases and J by 7 bases, and 10 bases separated the two germline ends. DNA for the CDR3: TGTGCCAGCAGCCCCACTATCGGTGGCTACACCTTC. Its protein product is CASSPTIGGYTF.

The V gene is TRBV18, the J gene TRBJ1-2; D gene uncertain. Trimming shortened V by 3 bases and J by 6 bases, and 11 bases separated the two germline ends. The CDR3 runs to 13 residues. The V gene's germline CDR1 is KGHSH and CDR2 LQKENI. The CDR3 is CASSPSGMDGYTF. CDR3 DNA sequence: TGTGCCAGCTCACCTTCGGGTATGGATGGCTACACCTTC.

This clone is a singleton in its sample. V gene TRBV6-5 combines with J gene TRBJ2-1, with 8 bases matching TRBD2. The J segment lost 7 bases and the V segment lost 7 bases, leaving 6 bases of the junction unmatched. The germline CDR1 and CDR2 sequences are MNHEY and SVGAGI. CDR3 length equals 13 residues. The DNA for the CDR3 is TGTGCCAGCACGACCGGGAGGGGTAATGAGCAGTTCTTC. Translation gives CASTTGRGNEQFF.

The gene calls are TRBV30 and TRBJ2-7; D not certain. This CDR3 contains 15 residues. CDR1 is GTSNPN, CDR2 SVGIG, per germline (reference sequence). Between the trimmed V and J ends, which lost 4 bases and 10 bases, there was a span of 26 bases. Here the CDR3 DNA reads TGTGCCTGGATAAGTACTCTACACCCCGGAGTTCAACAGTACTTC. This codes for CAWISTLHPGVQQYF. The full variable domain, in which reference TRBV30 and TRBJ2-7 provide the parts outside the CDR3, is SQTIHQWPATLVQPVGSPLSLECTVEGTSNPNLYWYRQAAGRGLQLLFYSVGIGQISSEVPQNLSASRPQDRQFILSSKKLLLSDSGFYLCAWISTLHPGVQQYFGPGTRLTVT.

The rearrangement links TRBV27 to TRBJ2-1; TRBD2 matches 10 bases. This CDR3 comprises 18 residues. With V trimmed by 1 base and J by 8 bases, 14 bases remained unmatched. Germline V gene lookup returns CDR1 MNHEY and CDR2 SMNVEV (reference sequence). The CDR3 region has the DNA TGTGCCAGCAGTTTATTAACAACCAGCGGGGGGGCCGCAGATGAGCAGTTCTTC. It codes for CASSLLTTSGGAADEQFF.

J is TRBJ2-1 and V is TRBV7-9; 9 bases line up with TRBD1. The V gene end was trimmed by 0 bases and the J gene end by 4 bases; junction bases not matched to a gene: 1. The CDR3 runs 15 residues. CDR1 is SEHNR, CDR2 FQNEAQ, per germline (reference sequence). As DNA, the CDR3 is TGTGCCAGCAGCTTAGCACAGGGGGCGTACAATGAGCAGTTCTTC. Its protein product is CASSLAQGAYNEQFF.

J is TRBJ2-7 and V is TRBV6-5; 7 bases line up with TRBD2. Germline CDR1 reads MNHEY; CDR2 reads SVGAGI. Losses at the gene ends were 0 bases for V and 2 bases for J; bases not matched to a gene: 4. The length of the CDR3 is 15 residues. The CDR3 is CASSYSRRGTYEQYF. In DNA, the CDR3 is TGTGCCAGCAGTTACTCAAGGCGGGGGACCTACGAGCAGTACTTC.